A single sample is the source of the 18 T cell receptor beta chains below, sequenced in a study of OX40 agonist ivuxolimab in advanced cancers. Sequencing was performed with immunoSEQ multiplex PCR; in TCRdb, only in-frame clones are kept and a portion is missing. The table lists approximately 45,000 clones, 80% of them singletons. Material: CD4+ or CD8+ T cells sorted from blood, obtained in a trial of the OX40 agonist ivuxolimab. Every receptor here comes from an adult with an advanced solid tumor such as melanoma, head and neck, liver or kidney cancer.

The chain joins TRBV5-1 to TRBJ2-7; no clear D gene. V shed 6 bases and J shed 5 bases, with 15 bases lying between them. CDR1 is SGHRS and CDR2 is YFSETQ in the germline V gene. The CDR3 is made up of 13 amino acids. The CDR3 is CASTPMGMNEQYF. CDR3 DNA: TGCGCCAGCACCCCAATGGGGATGAACGAGCAGTACTTC.

The chain combines TRBV15 with TRBJ2-1; no clear D. The CDR3 runs 14 residues. Germline CDR1 and CDR2: LNHNV and YYDKDF (reference sequence). V lost 3 bases to trimming and J lost 5 bases, with 11 bases between them. Here the CDR3 DNA reads TGTGCCACCAGCAGGGCATTATCGGACAATGAGCAGTTCTTC. The encoded protein is CATSRALSDNEQFF.

The genes are TRBV5-1 and TRBJ2-1; 13 bases are shared with TRBD2. Germline CDR1 is SGHRS and CDR2 is YFSETQ. V was pared by 3 bases and J by 2 bases, with 2 bases of the junction left unmatched. The CDR3 extends over 16 amino acids. CDR3 coding DNA: TGCGCCAGCAGCTCCGGACTAGCGGGGGCCTACAATGAGCAGTTCTTC. It codes for CASSSGLAGAYNEQFF.

The gene calls are TRBV6-4 and TRBJ2-2; 8 positions match TRBD2. V was clipped by 6 bases and J by 5 bases; unmatched bases: 5. CDR1 is MRHNA and CDR2 is SNTAGT in the germline V gene. The CDR3 consists of 14 residues. CDR3: CASRKVAGTGELFF. The DNA of the CDR3 is TGTGCCAGCAGGAAGGTAGCGGGAACCGGGGAGCTGTTTTTT.

This chain uses TRBV7-2 with TRBJ1-5; 8 positions match TRBD1. CDR3 length: 13 amino acids. V shed 4 bases and J 9 bases; nucleotides not matched to a gene: 5. Germline loops: CDR1 SGHTA, CDR2 FQGNSA. The CDR3 DNA sequence: TGTGCCAGCAGCTACCAGGGGGCCGGGCCCCAGCATTTT. This sequence encodes CASSYQGAGPQHF. Complete variable domain (other parts from reference TRBV7-2 and TRBJ1-5): GAGVSQSPSNKVTEKGKDVELRCDPISGHTALYWYRQSLGQGLEFLIYFQGNSAPDKSGLPSDRFSAERTGGSVSTLTIQRTQQEDSAVYLCASSYQGAGPQHFGDGTRLSIL.

J is TRBJ2-5 and V is TRBV4-1; the match to TRBD2 covers 11 bases. Losses at the gene ends were 8 bases for V and 5 bases for J; bases not matched to a gene: 10. From germline, CDR1 is MGHRA and CDR2 YSYEKL. CDR3 length equals 15 residues. CDR3 sequence (DNA): TGCGCCAGCGCTTCACTAGCGGGGGAACGGGAGACCCAGTACTTC. Amino acids: CASASLAGERETQYF.

V gene TRBV23-1 combines with J gene TRBJ1-4, with 9 bases lining up with TRBD1. TRBV23-1 is designated an ORF whose function remains uncertain. There are 15 residues in the CDR3. V lost 7 bases to trimming and J lost 9 bases; unmatched junction nucleotides: 12. CDR3 nucleotide sequence: TGCGCCAGCACCATATCGGGGACAGGGAGGAAAAAACTGTTTTTT. Its translation: CASTISGTGRKKLFF.

The chain employs TRBV19 and TRBJ1-2, with D possibly TRBD1 on 5 matching bases. Looked up from germline, CDR1 is LNHDA and CDR2 is SQIVND (reference sequence). Trimming stripped 9 bases from V and 1 base from J, with 12 bases between. This CDR3 has 13 amino acids. CDR3 amino acids: CASTWGNNYGYTF. In DNA, the CDR3 is TGTGCCAGCACTTGGGGGAATAACTATGGCTACACCTTC.

The gene calls are TRBV4-3 and TRBJ1-4; 8 bases are a match to TRBD1. The CDR3 has 15 amino acids. The J segment lost 8 bases and the V segment lost 0 bases, leaving 5 bases of the junction unmatched. CDR1 and CDR2 (germline): LGHNA, YSLEER. CDR3 in amino acids: CASSQDLGQDEKLFF. CDR3 coding DNA: TGCGCCAGCAGCCAAGATCTGGGACAGGACGAAAAACTGTTTTTT.

The table lists this clone with a few counts. The CDR3 loop reads CASRTPIRGLFF. DNA for the CDR3: TGCGCCAGCCGGACACCCATAAGGGGACTGTTTTTT. The rearrangement links TRBV5-1 to TRBJ1-4; possibly TRBD1 for D (5 bases). Trimming removed 7 bases at V and 13 bases at J, with 17 bases between. The CDR3 has 12 amino acids. The V gene's germline CDR1 is SGHRS and CDR2 YFSETQ. The complete variable domain, with remaining parts taken from reference TRBV5-1 and TRBJ1-4, reads KAGVTQTPRYLIKTRGQQVTLSCSPISGHRSVSWYQQTPGQGLQFLFEYFSETQRNKGNFPGRFSGRQFSNSRSEMNVSTLELGDSALYLCASRTPIRGLFFGSGTQLSVL.

The chain couples TRBV15 to TRBJ2-1, with 11 bases aligning to TRBD2. This CDR3 is 18 amino acids long. Germline CDR1 LNHNV, CDR2 YYDKDF (reference sequence). J gave up 10 bases and V 1 base, and 15 bases lay outside the gene matches. DNA for the CDR3: TGTGCCACCAGCAGAGCTAGGAGAACTAGCGGGAGAGTAGAGGAGCAGTTCTTC. This codes for CATSRARRTSGRVEEQFF. Full variable domain (rest looked up from reference TRBV15 and TRBJ2-1): DAMVIQNPRYQVTQFGKPVTLSCSQTLNHNVMYWYQQKSSQAPKLLFHYYDKDFNNEADTPDNFQSRRPNTSFCFLDIRSPGLGDTAMYLCATSRARRTSGRVEEQFFGPGTRLTVL.

The rearrangement uses TRBV6-5 and TRBJ1-4; 8 bases agree with TRBD1. The junction had 6 bases not matched to a gene; V was cut back by 5 bases and J by 7 bases. The germline gives CDR1 MNHEY, CDR2 SVGAGI. CDR3 length: 14 amino acids. CDR3: CASSTDRGTEKLFF. The CDR3 DNA sequence: TGTGCCAGCAGTACAGACAGGGGTACTGAAAAACTGTTTTTT.

V and J are TRBV5-4 and TRBJ1-1; unclear D gene. The germline gives CDR1 SGHNT, CDR2 YYREEE (reference sequence). Trimming removed 3 bases at V and 5 bases at J, with 17 bases between. CDR3 length equals 15 residues. CDR3 in DNA: TGTGCCAGCAGCTCCGACACCCAAATGAGGACTGAAGCTTTCTTT. As protein: CASSSDTQMRTEAFF. Complete variable domain (other parts from reference TRBV5-4 and TRBJ1-1): ETGVTQSPTHLIKTRGQQVTLRCSSQSGHNTVSWYQQALGQGPQFIFQYYREEENGRGNFPPRFSGLQFPNYSSELNVNALELDDSALYLCASSSDTQMRTEAFFGQGTRLTVV.

The chain links TRBV7-9 to TRBJ2-1; D is perhaps TRBD2 (6 bases). The germline V and J ends were trimmed by 5 bases and 14 bases, with 22 bases remaining between them. The germline V gene has CDR1 SEHNR and CDR2 FQNEAQ (reference sequence). The CDR3 loop spans 14 amino acids. DNA of the CDR3: TGTGCCAGCAGCCCGCAGGGTCCCATTTCGGGGGAGTTCTTC. Amino acid sequence: CASSPQGPISGEFF.

This clone was observed a few times. The CDR3 is CASSLATDPTYEQYF. The DNA for the CDR3 is TGTGCCAGCAGTTTAGCCACAGACCCCACCTACGAGCAGTACTTC. The genes are TRBV28 and TRBJ2-7; D call uncertain. Between the trimmed V and J ends, which lost 2 bases and 2 bases, there was a span of 13 bases. The CDR3 loop spans 15 amino acids. Germline V gene sequence: CDR1 MDHEN, CDR2 SYDVKM.

The J gene is TRBJ2-2, the V gene TRBV4-3; D not resolved. The length of the CDR3 is 17 residues. Germline CDR1 is LGHNA and CDR2 is YSLEER. Trimming removed 4 bases at V and 6 bases at J, with 21 bases between. The CDR3 protein is CASSPPSPLPVPGELFF. The CDR3 DNA sequence: TGCGCCAGCAGCCCTCCGTCTCCTCTTCCAGTTCCCGGGGAGCTGTTTTTT.

V is TRBV6-5 and J is TRBJ1-3; a weak D match, TRBD1 (6 bases). From germline, CDR1 is MNHEY and CDR2 SVGAGI. Trimming took off 0 bases at V and 0 bases at J, with 9 bases between the two ends. The CDR3 extends over 16 amino acids. The DNA of the CDR3 is TGTGCCAGCAGTTACTCGGACAGTAACTCTGGAAACACCATATATTTT. It is translated as CASSYSDSNSGNTIYF.

V is TRBV5-1 and J is TRBJ2-6, with D possibly matching TRBD2 (5 bases). The CDR3 extends over 16 amino acids. Germline CDR1 reads SGHRS; CDR2 reads YFSETQ. Between the trimmed V and J ends, which lost 6 bases and 7 bases, there was a span of 20 bases. In nucleotides, the CDR3 is TGCGCCAGCAATCCCCGGACTGCCCCCGGAGCCAACGTCCTGACTTTC. It is translated as CASNPRTAPGANVLTF.